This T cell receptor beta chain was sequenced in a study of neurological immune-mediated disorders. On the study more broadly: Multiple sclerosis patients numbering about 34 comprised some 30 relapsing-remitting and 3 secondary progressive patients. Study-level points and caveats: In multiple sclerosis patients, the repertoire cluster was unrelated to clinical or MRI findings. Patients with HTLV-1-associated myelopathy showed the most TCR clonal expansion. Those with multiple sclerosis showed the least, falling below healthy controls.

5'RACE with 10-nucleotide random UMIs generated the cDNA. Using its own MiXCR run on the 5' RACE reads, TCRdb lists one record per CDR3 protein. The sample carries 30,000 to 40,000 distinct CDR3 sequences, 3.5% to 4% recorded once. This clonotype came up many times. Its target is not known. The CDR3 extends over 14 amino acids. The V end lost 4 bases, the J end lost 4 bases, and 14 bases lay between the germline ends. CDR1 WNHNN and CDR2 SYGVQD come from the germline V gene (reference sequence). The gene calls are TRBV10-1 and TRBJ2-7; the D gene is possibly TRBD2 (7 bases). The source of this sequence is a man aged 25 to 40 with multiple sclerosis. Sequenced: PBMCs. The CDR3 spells CASSGRGAPYEQYF. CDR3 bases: TGCGCCAGCAGTGGCCGGGGGGCTCCTTACGAGCAGTACTTC.